These 17 T cell receptor beta chains were all obtained from the same sample, sequenced in a study of T-cell reconstitution after alpha-beta-depleted transplantation in children. Unique molecular identifiers were built into the TCRbeta library. TCRdb analysed the PCR reads with MiXCR anew, one entry per CDR3 protein. The sample lists about 200,000 distinct CDR3 sequences; about 6.6% were seen once. The source was PBMCs, collected before TCRalphabeta/CD19-depleted stem cell transplant. The source of these receptors is a boy aged 2 to 10 with acute lymphoblastic leukemia, due to receive a stem cell transplant.

This clonotype occurred many times. This chain connects TRBV5-6 to TRBJ2-3, with 9 bases aligning to TRBD1. The trim removed 5 bases at V and 13 bases at J, leaving 8 bases unmatched. Germline V gene sequence: CDR1 SGHDT, CDR2 YYEEEE. This CDR3 region has 12 residues. The CDR3: CASSSGTGREYF. CDR3 coding DNA: TGTGCCAGCAGTTCCGGGACAGGGAGGGAGTATTTT.

This clonotype was detected many times. This chain links TRBV28 with TRBJ2-7; a weak D match, TRBD2 (7 bases). CDR3 length: 14 residues. The V and J ends lost 8 bases and 2 bases respectively, with 16 bases between them. Germline loops: CDR1 MDHEN, CDR2 SYDVKM. DNA for the CDR3: TGTGCCAGCGGGAGGGCGGGGGCGACCTACGAGCAGTACTTC. This codes for CASGRAGATYEQYF.

The CDR3 sequence: CASSSTHGTGSSEQYF. Here the CDR3 DNA reads TGTGCCAGCAGTTCAACCCACGGGACAGGGAGTTCCGAGCAGTACTTC. The J gene is TRBJ2-7, the V gene TRBV28; 9 bases map to TRBD1. Germline trimming cut 4 bases from V and 6 bases from J; bases unmatched to any gene: 13. Per the germline V gene, CDR1 is MDHEN and CDR2 is SYDVKM. There are 16 residues in the CDR3. The whole variable domain, filled in from reference TRBV28 and TRBJ2-7, reads DVKVTQSSRYLVKRTGEKVFLECVQDMDHENMFWYRQDPGLGLRLIYFSYDVKMKEKGDIPEGYSVSREKKERFSLILESASTNQTSMYLCASSSTHGTGSSEQYFGPGTRLTVT.

This rearrangement joins TRBV6-2 or TRBV6-3 to TRBJ1-2; 8 bases fit TRBD1. This CDR3 comprises 15 residues. Germline V gene sequence: CDR1 MNHEY, CDR2 SVGEGT. The J segment lost 5 bases and the V segment lost 0 bases, leaving 5 bases of the junction unmatched. CDR3 nucleotide sequence: TGTGCCAGCAGTTACTCGGCGGACAGGGATTATGGCTACACCTTC. The encoded protein is CASSYSADRDYGYTF.

This clonotype has a count of ten or more. The junction and the germline gene differ at one end; a read error may be behind it. J is TRBJ2-7 and V is TRBV27; 9 positions match TRBD1. The CDR3 extends over 12 amino acids. Germline V gives CDR1 MNHEY, CDR2 SMNVEV (reference sequence). This chain's CDR3 is CASRNSHGTGFF. The CDR3 nucleotides are TGTGCCAGCAGAAACTCACACGGGACAGGGTTCTTC.

This clonotype was counted at least ten times. The chain carries TRBV7-6 and TRBJ2-2; 8 nucleotides line up with TRBD2. Trimming took 2 bases from V and 6 from J; bases not matched to a gene: 5. The CDR3 spans 15 residues. CDR1 is SGHVS, CDR2 FNYEAQ, per germline. The CDR3 reads CASSLTAGGPGELFF. In DNA, the CDR3 is TGTGCCAGCAGCTTAACGGCGGGGGGCCCCGGGGAGCTGTTTTTT. Complete variable domain (other parts from reference TRBV7-6 and TRBJ2-2): GAGVSQSPRYKVTKRGQDVALRCDPISGHVSLYWYRQALGQGPEFLTYFNYEAQQDKSGLPNDRFSAERPEGSISTLTIQRTEQRDSAMYRCASSLTAGGPGELFFGEGSRLTVL.

This clonotype was recorded at least ten times. The rearrangement uses TRBV28 and TRBJ2-7; D gene unclear. The CDR3 loop spans 14 amino acids. Looked up from germline, CDR1 is MDHEN and CDR2 is SYDVKM. V gave up 6 bases and J gave up 3 bases, with 15 bases separating them. The CDR3 spells CASSPLPKGYEQYF. Written as DNA, the CDR3 is TGTGCCAGCAGCCCATTGCCCAAGGGCTACGAGCAGTACTTC.

This clonotype was recorded at least ten times. The chain links TRBV5-1 to TRBJ1-1, with TRBD1 identical over 9 bases. Germline V lookup: CDR1 SGHRS, CDR2 YFSETQ. V shed 0 bases and J 1 base; nucleotides not matched to a gene: 4. This CDR3 is 16 amino acids long. The CDR3 nucleotides read TGCGCCAGCAGCTTGGACACGACAGGGGGGAACACTGAAGCTTTCTTT. It yields the protein CASSLDTTGGNTEAFF.

This clonotype was seen ten or more times. The chain uses TRBV12-3 or TRBV12-4 and TRBJ2-1, with 15 bases identical to TRBD2. The CDR3 has 15 amino acids. V shed 5 bases, J shed 6 bases, and the junction held 2 bases outside the gene matches. CDR3 in DNA: TGTGCCAGCAGTCGGACTAGCGGGAGGGCCAATGAGCAGTTCTTC. Its translation: CASSRTSGRANEQFF.

This clonotype came up a few times. The gene calls are TRBV6-5 and TRBJ2-1; 9 bases fit TRBD2. CDR3 length: 15 residues. V was pared by 2 bases and J by 8 bases, with 7 bases of the junction left unmatched. The germline V gene has CDR1 MNHEY and CDR2 SVGAGI. The CDR3 bases are TGTGCCAGCAGTTACAGTAGCGGGAGAACCCATGAGCAGTTCTTC. Protein: CASSYSSGRTHEQFF.

This clonotype occurred many times. The chain carries TRBV20-1 and TRBJ2-3, with 7 bases matching TRBD1. Germline assignment: CDR1 DFQATT and CDR2 SNEGSKA (reference sequence). Trimming at V came to 6 bases and at J to 6 bases, leaving 9 bases not matched to a gene. The CDR3 has 13 amino acids. The CDR3 sequence: CSAGQALQDTQYF. Here the CDR3 DNA reads TGCAGTGCCGGACAGGCACTTCAGGATACGCAGTATTTT.

The rearrangement links TRBV10-2 to TRBJ2-2; D gene unclear. The V gene lost 2 bases and the J gene lost 5 bases, with 9 bases spanning the gap. CDR3 length equals 14 residues. The germline gives CDR1 WSHSY, CDR2 SAAADI. The CDR3, as DNA: TGCGCCAGCAGTGAGGGGTTTCTGACCGGGGAGCTGTTTTTT. This sequence encodes CASSEGFLTGELFF.

This clonotype was detected only a few times. The V call is TRBV7-9, the J call TRBJ2-4; a weak D match, TRBD2 (5 bases). Germline-derived CDR1 and CDR2 are SEHNR and FQNEAQ (reference sequence). Trimming pared 4 bases from V and 0 bases from J, leaving 10 bases between. The CDR3 runs 15 residues. The CDR3, as DNA: TGTGCCAGCAGCTCCGGTGGAGGAGCCAAAAACATTCAGTACTTC. It codes for CASSSGGGAKNIQYF.

This clonotype was detected many times. The gene calls are TRBV6-5 and TRBJ2-5; 14 bases match TRBD2. V shed 5 bases and J 5 bases; nucleotides not matched to a gene: 10. The CDR3 loop spans 17 amino acids. CDR1 is MNHEY and CDR2 is SVGAGI in the germline V gene. The chain's CDR3 is CASSVLGLAGGRETQYF. In nucleotides, the CDR3 is TGTGCCAGCAGTGTACTAGGACTAGCGGGGGGCCGGGAGACCCAGTACTTC.

This clonotype was counted many times. CDR3 residues: CASSQGGGGAYEQYF. The CDR3, as DNA: TGTGCCAGCAGCCAAGGGGGCGGTGGTGCCTACGAGCAGTACTTC. V gene TRBV14 combines with J gene TRBJ2-7; D might be TRBD1 (5 bases). This CDR3 contains 15 residues. The germline CDR1 and CDR2 sequences are SGHDN and FVKESK. V was trimmed by 1 base and J by 2 bases, leaving 12 bases between them.

V is TRBV7-2 and J is TRBJ2-3; D call uncertain. V lost 5 bases and J lost 1, with 16 bases in between. Germline values: CDR1 SGHTA, CDR2 FQGNSA. The CDR3 has 16 amino acids. CDR3 sequence: CASSQEIPRGTDTQYF. In DNA form, the CDR3 reads TGTGCCAGCAGCCAAGAGATTCCCCGAGGCACAGATACGCAGTATTTT.

This clonotype was detected a few times. CDR3 coding DNA: TGTGCCAGCAGTGAATTGAGGACAAGGGTCGAAAAACTGTTTTTT. Translated, it gives CASSELRTRVEKLFF. The rearrangement links TRBV2 to TRBJ1-4, with D possibly TRBD1 on 5 matching bases. Per the germline V gene, CDR1 is SNHLY and CDR2 is FYNNEI. V was trimmed by 2 bases and J by 8 bases, leaving 15 bases between them. This CDR3 is built from 15 residues. Looking up the rest from reference TRBV2 and TRBJ1-4 gives the full variable domain: EPEVTQTPSHQVTQMGQEVILRCVPISNHLYFYWYRQILGQKVEFLVSFYNNEISEKSEIFDDQFSVERPDGSNFTLKIRSTKLEDSAMYFCASSELRTRVEKLFFGSGTQLSVL.